Below are 30 T cell receptor beta chains sequenced from a single sample in a study of lymphopenia after photon versus proton radiotherapy. TCRdb's table, derived via immunoSEQ multiplex PCR, lists solely in-frame clones and lacks some. The sample consists of some 41,000 clones, approximately 86% of them appearing once. Sequencing used peripheral blood, obtained from a patient treated with proton-based radiotherapy. These receptors all stem from a woman in her sixties or seventies with pancreatic cancer. Some clones in this sample may be carry-over from other donors' samples.

The genes are TRBV25-1 and TRBJ1-5; D perhaps matches TRBD1 (6 bases). V lost 1 base to trimming and J lost 5 bases, with 15 bases between them. Germline assignment: CDR1 MGHDK and CDR2 SYGVNS. The CDR3 runs 16 residues. The CDR3 reads CASSESVRTEYQPQHF. The CDR3 nucleotides read TGTGCCAGCAGTGAATCTGTTAGGACAGAGTATCAGCCCCAGCATTTT.

This rearrangement joins TRBV30 to TRBJ1-1; 7 nucleotides line up with TRBD1. Germline values: CDR1 GTSNPN, CDR2 SVGIG (reference sequence). V shed 4 bases and J 1 base; nucleotides not matched to a gene: 6. The CDR3 sequence is 14 residues long. DNA of the CDR3: TGTGCCTGGATCACCGGGACAGCGAACACTGAAGCTTTCTTT. Encoded protein: CAWITGTANTEAFF.

V and J are TRBV14 and TRBJ2-2; D not certain. V lost 1 base and J lost 0, with 9 bases in between. Germline V gene lookup returns CDR1 SGHDN and CDR2 FVKESK. This CDR3 spans 16 amino acids. The CDR3 coding sequence is TGTGCCAGCAGCCAAGGTGTCGCGGCGAACACCGGGGAGCTGTTTTTT. This sequence encodes CASSQGVAANTGELFF. The full variable domain, in which reference TRBV14 and TRBJ2-2 provide the parts outside the CDR3, is EAGVTQFPSHSVIEKGQTVTLRCDPISGHDNLYWYRRVMGKEIKFLLHFVKESKQDESGMPNNRFLAERTGGTYSTLKVQPAELEDSGVYFCASSQGVAANTGELFFGEGSRLTVL.

This clone came up a few times. V gene TRBV21-1 combines with J gene TRBJ2-3; the tabulated D call, TRBD1, remains unverified against the DNA. TRBV21-1 constitutes a pseudogene. This CDR3 comprises 14 residues. The CDR3 loop is CASWTAPILYTQYF. The CDR3 DNA follows: TGTGCCAGCTGGACAGCCCCTATACTTTATACGCAGTATTTT.

This chain uses TRBV27 with TRBJ2-7, with 10 bases lining up with TRBD2. The V and J ends lost 5 bases and 5 bases, in that order; junction bases with no gene match: 12. This CDR3 contains 16 residues. From germline, CDR1 is MNHEY and CDR2 SMNVEV (reference sequence). CDR3 nucleotides: TGTGCCAGCAGTCTTCAACCGGGACTAGCGAACCACGAGCAGTACTTC. The encoded protein is CASSLQPGLANHEQYF.

CDR3 DNA sequence: TGTGCCAGTTCAACTAAGATGGACAGAAAAGAAGCTTTCTTT. Amino acids: CASSTKMDRKEAFF. The chain carries TRBV19 and TRBJ1-1, with D tentatively TRBD1 (6 bases). Between the trimmed V and J ends, which lost 8 bases and 8 bases, there was a span of 21 bases. Germline lookup yields CDR1 LNHDA and CDR2 SQIVND (reference sequence). This CDR3 region has 14 residues.

This clone was detected a few times. The chain recombines TRBV5-4 with TRBJ2-1, with D possibly matching TRBD2 (6 bases). This CDR3 has 13 residues. V lost 4 bases, J lost 10 bases, and 15 bases lay in between. Germline V gives CDR1 SGHNT, CDR2 YYREEE (reference sequence). The CDR3 coding sequence is TGTGCCAGCAGCCCCTCGACTAGGGGCGAGCAGTTCTTC. It translates to CASSPSTRGEQFF. The full variable domain, rest sourced from reference TRBV5-4 and TRBJ2-1, is ETGVTQSPTHLIKTRGQQVTLRCSSQSGHNTVSWYQQALGQGPQFIFQYYREEENGRGNFPPRFSGLQFPNYSSELNVNALELDDSALYLCASSPSTRGEQFFGPGTRLTVL.

This chain uses TRBV29-1 with TRBJ1-2; no clear D gene. Looked up from germline, CDR1 is SQVTM and CDR2 is ANQGSEA. V lost 3 bases to trimming and J lost 4 bases, with 21 bases between them. The CDR3 is made up of 16 amino acids. CDR3 amino acids: CSVDQSARTGTYGYTF. As DNA, the CDR3 is TGCAGCGTTGACCAGAGTGCGCGAACCGGAACCTATGGCTACACCTTC.

The chain carries TRBV19 and TRBJ1-5, with TRBD1 matching over 7 bases. Germline V gene sequence: CDR1 LNHDA, CDR2 SQIVND (reference sequence). Unmatched junction bases numbered 10, after V lost 5 bases and J lost 3 bases. The CDR3 covers 16 residues. The CDR3: CASSPLGQANNQPQHF. CDR3 DNA sequence: TGTGCCAGTAGTCCTCTAGGACAGGCCAACAATCAGCCCCAGCATTTT.

The chain links TRBV5-1 to TRBJ1-2, with 11 nucleotides matching TRBD1. Germline CDR1 SGHRS, CDR2 YFSETQ. V was clipped by 4 bases and J by 4 bases; unmatched bases: 9. The CDR3 extends over 16 amino acids. CDR3 loop: CASSGGQGAFGYGYTF. The DNA of the CDR3 is TGCGCCAGCAGCGGAGGACAGGGGGCTTTTGGCTATGGCTACACCTTC.

The V and J genes are TRBV5-1 and TRBJ2-7; D is perhaps TRBD1 (5 bases). The CDR3 is 16 residues long. V dropped 1 base and J dropped 0 bases, with 14 bases sitting between them. The germline V gene has CDR1 SGHRS and CDR2 YFSETQ. The CDR3 nucleotides read TGCGCCAGCAGCTTGAGTCCAGGGCCGAGCTCCTACGAGCAGTACTTC. Translation: CASSLSPGPSSYEQYF.

This clone was seen more than once but under ten times. The chain combines TRBV14 with TRBJ2-5; perhaps D is TRBD1 or TRBD2 (5 bases each). The V gene's germline CDR1 is SGHDN and CDR2 FVKESK. This CDR3 contains 14 residues. The V gene lost 7 bases and the J gene lost 1 base, with 13 bases spanning the gap. The CDR3 sequence: CASNPGAGQETQYF. CDR3 in DNA: TGTGCCAGCAACCCCGGGGCTGGCCAAGAGACCCAGTACTTC.

This sequence joins TRBV11-3 and TRBJ2-2; D possibly corresponds to TRBD2 (6 bases). Trimming stripped 6 bases from V and 5 bases from J, with 13 bases between. Per the germline V gene, CDR1 is SGHNT and CDR2 is YENEEA. The CDR3 covers 14 residues. CDR3 DNA: TGTGCCAGCAGTCGCGGGACGGAGACCGGGGAGCTGTTTTTT. This translates into CASSRGTETGELFF.

By share of the sample, this clone is medium-sized (0.01 to 0.1%). V is TRBV9 and J is TRBJ1-1; weak D call: TRBD1 (5 bases). The CDR3 totals 13 residues. Germline assignment: CDR1 SGDLS and CDR2 YYNGEE. V was trimmed by 4 bases and J by 1 base, leaving 8 bases between them. CDR3 DNA: TGTGCCAGCAGCTCAACAGGGAACACTGAAGCTTTCTTT. Translated, it gives CASSSTGNTEAFF.

The chain carries TRBV20-1 and TRBJ1-2, with D unresolved. The CDR3 runs to 10 residues. Per the germline V gene, CDR1 is DFQATT and CDR2 is SNEGSKA (reference sequence). V was clipped by 1 base and J by 12 bases, with 9 bases between them. The CDR3 DNA sequence: TGCAGTGCTAGAGTTGGCGATGACACCTTC. Translating it yields CSARVGDDTF.

Worth noting for this clone: The same CDR3 also results from other DNA sequences found in this sample. The chain carries TRBV30 and TRBJ2-7; a possible D gene is TRBD1 (5 bases). The CDR3 contains 11 residues. Germline V gene data show CDR1 as GTSNPN and CDR2 as SVGIG (reference sequence). The V gene lost 2 bases and the J gene lost 7 bases, with 9 bases spanning the gap. The chain's CDR3 is CAWSQDSEQYF. The CDR3 nucleotides are TGTGCCTGGAGTCAAGACAGTGAGCAGTACTTC.

This chain uses TRBV29-1 with TRBJ2-5; 9 bases map to TRBD2. The CDR3 contains 14 residues. From germline, CDR1 is SQVTM and CDR2 ANQGSEA. V lost 3 bases and J lost 4; bases outside the gene matches: 6. The CDR3 bases are TGCAGCGTTGATAGGGCGGGAGGGGGAGAGACCCAGTACTTC. As protein: CSVDRAGGGETQYF.

The V gene is TRBV27, the J gene TRBJ1-1, with TRBD1 identical over 9 bases. The CDR3 sequence is 15 residues long. In germline, CDR1 is MNHEY, CDR2 SMNVEV (reference sequence). The J segment lost 7 bases and the V segment lost 2 bases, leaving 8 bases of the junction unmatched. CDR3 amino acids: CASSLQGQGGFEAFF. Written as DNA, the CDR3 is TGTGCCAGCAGTTTACAGGGACAGGGCGGTTTTGAAGCTTTCTTT.

The chain has TRBV5-1 and TRBJ2-1, with D unclear. The CDR3 length is 13 residues. The germline gives CDR1 SGHRS, CDR2 YFSETQ. Trimming shortened V by 0 bases and J by 3 bases, and 4 bases separated the two germline ends. CDR3 region: CASSLGDYNEQFF. CDR3 coding DNA: TGCGCCAGCAGCTTGGGGGACTACAATGAGCAGTTCTTC.

This clone occurred once. The CDR3 loop reads CASSPPASGISYEQYF. The CDR3 DNA reads as TGTGCCAGCTCACCACCGGCTAGCGGGATATCCTACGAGCAGTACTTC. V gene TRBV18 combines with J gene TRBJ2-7; the match to TRBD2 covers 9 bases. The ends lost 0 bases at V and 1 base at J; junction bases unmatched: 4. The CDR3 has 16 residues. Germline V gene sequence: CDR1 KGHSH, CDR2 LQKENI.

The chain is built from TRBV11-2 and TRBJ1-2, with D uncertain. The CDR3 is made up of 15 amino acids. The germline gives CDR1 SGHAT, CDR2 FQNNGV. The ends were cut back, 1 base at V and 2 bases at J, with 11 bases in the middle. The CDR3 DNA is TGTGCCAGCAGCTTAGGTATAGGACCGAACTATGGCTACACCTTC. Its protein is CASSLGIGPNYGYTF.

The chain combines TRBV23-1 with TRBJ1-3; D is uncertain. TRBV23-1 is marked as an open reading frame, function uncertain. CDR3 length equals 12 residues. V was pared by 8 bases and J by 4 bases, with 9 bases between. The CDR3 reads CASSQLGNTIYF. CDR3 sequence (DNA): TGCGCCAGCTCCCAACTGGGAAACACCATATATTTT.

The chain employs TRBV29-1 and TRBJ1-2, with D hard to call. Germline CDR1 reads SQVTM; CDR2 reads ANQGSEA. V lost 0 bases, J lost 1 base, and 3 bases lay in between. The CDR3 loop spans 12 amino acids. This CDR3 reads CSVEDDNYGYTF. DNA of the CDR3: TGCAGCGTTGAAGATGATAACTATGGCTACACCTTC.

This clone has just a few counts. This sequence joins TRBV5-4 and TRBJ2-1, with D hard to call. Germline V gene sequence: CDR1 SGHNT, CDR2 YYREEE (reference sequence). The CDR3 has 12 amino acids. With 8 bases removed from V and 6 bases from J, the gap between germline ends came to 12 bases. CDR3 in amino acids: CASTDDFNEQFF. In DNA form, the CDR3 reads TGTGCCAGTACCGACGACTTCAATGAGCAGTTCTTC.

The chain has TRBV30 and TRBJ1-2; maybe TRBD1 (5 bases). Deletions cut 0 bases from V and 0 bases from J, with 5 bases between. Per the germline V gene, CDR1 is GTSNPN and CDR2 is SVGIG (reference sequence). This CDR3 contains 13 residues. The CDR3 nucleotides are TGTGCCTGGAGTGTACAGGCTAACTATGGCTACACCTTC. As protein: CAWSVQANYGYTF.

J is TRBJ2-3 and V is TRBV30; the match to TRBD2 covers 7 bases. Germline CDR1 and CDR2: GTSNPN and SVGIG (reference sequence). This CDR3 has 17 residues. V shed 1 base, J shed 1 base, and the junction held 11 bases outside the gene matches. CDR3 nucleotides: TGTGCCTGGAGTGCCGGAGCCGGACTAGTCGGCACAGATACGCAGTATTTT. It encodes CAWSAGAGLVGTDTQYF.

The chain employs TRBV4-2 and TRBJ2-1, with TRBD2 identical over 11 bases. With V trimmed by 6 bases and J by 4 bases, 2 bases remained unmatched. This CDR3 contains 14 residues. From germline, CDR1 is LGHNA and CDR2 YNFKEQ. CDR3 residues: CASRGLAGYNEQFF. Here the CDR3 DNA reads TGTGCCAGCAGAGGACTAGCGGGTTACAATGAGCAGTTCTTC.

The chain employs TRBV19 and TRBJ2-7; maybe TRBD1 (6 bases). The germline gives CDR1 LNHDA, CDR2 SQIVND (reference sequence). This CDR3 region has 15 residues. With 3 bases removed from V and 4 bases from J, the gap between germline ends came to 16 bases. The CDR3 here is CASSMGDIPPYEQYF. The CDR3 bases are TGTGCCAGTAGTATGGGGGACATTCCCCCTTACGAGCAGTACTTC.

The table lists this clone with a count of one. The V call is TRBV6-6, the J call TRBJ1-1; D unresolved. The CDR3 length is 13 residues. The germline gives CDR1 MNHNY, CDR2 SVGAGI (reference sequence). V lost 6 bases and J lost 8, with 16 bases in between. CDR3 DNA sequence: TGTGCCAGCAGCCCCCCCCAAGAGTCGGAAGCTTTCTTT. It yields the protein CASSPPQESEAFF.

A few counts support this clone. The gene calls are TRBV11-3 and TRBJ1-5; D possibly corresponds to TRBD1 (5 bases). The germline gives CDR1 SGHNT, CDR2 YENEEA. This CDR3 contains 18 residues. Trimming took off 3 bases at V and 2 bases at J, with 20 bases between the two ends. CDR3 nucleotides: TGTGCCAGCAGCTTTCTAGTTCGGGACGTATGGGGCAATCAGCCCCAGCATTTT. It is translated as CASSFLVRDVWGNQPQHF.